This paragraph reports one T cell receptor beta chain. This receptor's antigen is unknown. The sample holds no much larger clone one base away, and base qualities are not on file. The data derive from a study of T cell changes during pregnancy in multiple sclerosis (dated by TCRdb to 2018 to 2020). Study-wide context: The study examined how the T cell repertoire changed over the course of pregnancy in women with multiple sclerosis.

The library was built by means of the immunoSEQ multiplex PCR assay. TCRdb re-hosts the immuneACCESS table, in-frame sequences only. Its copies lack some clones; in the studies checked, an unresolved V gene accounts for under half of them, and the cause for the rest is not known. This sample has 40,000 to 45,000 clones in its table, and 70% to 90% of those were observed once. The ten largest clones take up roughly 0.9% of the sample. V loses 3 bases of germline sequence and J loses 2 bases, and the interval between the two ends is 13 bases. Sequences KGHSH (CDR1) and LQKENI (CDR2) are obtained from the germline V gene. Inclusive of the bounding cysteine and phenylalanine, the CDR3 is 15 residues long. The retained sequence is limited to the CDR3, 45 bases, with the frame set at the first base.

The sequencing used CD4+ T cells from peripheral blood mononuclear cells, collected after pregnancy. Rearrangement joined TRBV18 to TRBJ1-1; 5 matching bases give a weak D call of TRBD1. This clonotype originated in a female donor with multiple sclerosis, enrolled in a pregnancy study. DNA sequence: TGTGCCAGCTCACCCACAACGACAGCTAACACTGAAGCTTTCTTT. It encodes CASSPTTTANTEAFF.